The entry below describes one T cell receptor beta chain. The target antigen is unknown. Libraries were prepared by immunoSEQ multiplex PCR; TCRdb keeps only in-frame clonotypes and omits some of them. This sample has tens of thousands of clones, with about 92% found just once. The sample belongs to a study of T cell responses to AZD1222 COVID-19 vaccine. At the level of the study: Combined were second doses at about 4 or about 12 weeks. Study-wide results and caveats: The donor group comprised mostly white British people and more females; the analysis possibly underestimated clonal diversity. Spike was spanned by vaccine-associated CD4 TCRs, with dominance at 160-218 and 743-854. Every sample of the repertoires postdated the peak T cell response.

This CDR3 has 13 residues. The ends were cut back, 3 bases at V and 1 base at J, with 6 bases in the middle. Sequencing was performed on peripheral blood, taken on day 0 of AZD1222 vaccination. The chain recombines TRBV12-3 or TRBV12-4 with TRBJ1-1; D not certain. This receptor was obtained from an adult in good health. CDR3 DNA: TGTGCCAGCAGTTTCTACTGGAACACTGAAGCTTTCTTT. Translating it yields CASSFYWNTEAFF.